The T cell receptor beta chain under discussion was sequenced for a study of blood T cell repertoires in COVID-19. Original handling: Reference gene primers were amplified, and this amplification served to estimate nucleated cell counts. Profiled with immunoSEQ multiplex PCR; TCRdb holds only in-frame clones, not every one. V and J calls and clone size are given by that table; D and trimming were obtained from the DNA. This table has a few hundred thousand clones, approximately 84% appearing once. CDR1 is MDHEN and CDR2 is SYDVKM in the germline V gene. The CDR3 has 14 amino acids. Trimming removed 5 bases at V and 0 bases at J, with 8 bases between.

This sequence was found in a woman under 40 who had recovered from COVID-19. Sequencing was performed on PBMCs or T cells enriched from blood (not recorded which). This chain connects TRBV28 to TRBJ1-5; D remains unclear. The CDR3 region is CASSGPNSNQPQHF. The CDR3 DNA is TGTGCCAGCAGTGGGCCAAATAGCAATCAGCCCCAGCATTTT.